The T cell receptor (beta chain) under discussion was sequenced for a study of neurological immune-mediated disorders. General study results and limits: Expanded clones shared no CDR3 amino acid sequences across subjects, suggesting private repertoires in all groups.

Stated time point: technical triplicate 3. PBMCs numbering 2 million and stored at -80 C yielded the unsorted libraries. The cDNA came from 5'RACE with 10-nucleotide random UMIs. Whenever a sequencing run was performed, it yielded over 170 million TCR-beta sequences from 15-18 subjects. TCRdb re-derived calls from the 5' RACE reads in MiXCR, one entry per CDR3 protein. This table has just under 45,000 distinct CDR3 sequences, roughly 21% appearing once. This clonotype was counted ten times or more. Its matching antigen is unknown. The clonotype comes from a man between 60 and 75 years old with HTLV-1-associated myelopathy (HAM/TSP). Sequenced input: PBMCs.

CDR3 loop: CASRKLTGGEQYF. The CDR3, as DNA: TGTGCCAGCAGGAAATTGACAGGGGGGGAGCAGTACTTC. This chain joins TRBV5-6 and TRBJ2-7; 9 bases agree with TRBD1. The CDR3 is 13 residues long. With V trimmed by 5 bases and J by 7 bases, 7 bases remained unmatched. CDR1 SGHDT and CDR2 YYEEEE come from the germline V gene.